This T cell receptor (beta chain) was sequenced during a study of T cell responses to AZD1222 COVID-19 vaccine. The wider study: Combined were second doses at about 4 or about 12 weeks.

The ends were cut back, 1 base at V and 4 bases at J, with 3 bases in the middle. The CDR3 has 11 amino acids. CDR1 and CDR2 from the germline V gene are DFQATT and SNEGSKA (reference sequence). Study-wide results and caveats: Variant regions that are unmutated are reportedly the target of nearly half of spike-specific TCRs.

The repertoire was sequenced with immunoSEQ multiplex PCR; TCRdb's copy has only in-frame clones and lacks some. The sample lists 150,000 or so clones; about 91% were seen once. Regarding this clone: Its antigen is undetermined.

V gene TRBV20-1 combines with J gene TRBJ2-3; D not resolved. Source: peripheral blood, taken on day 0 of AZD1222 vaccination. This receptor was taken from an adult in good health. Written as DNA, the CDR3 is TGCAGTGCTAGAGTCGCAGATACGCAGTATTTT. Amino acids: CSARVADTQYF.